This entry is about one T cell receptor (beta chain). Its specificity is unknown. V lost 3 bases and J lost 2, with 14 bases in between. The CDR3 covers 15 residues. Germline CDR1 is MNHEY and CDR2 is SMNVEV (reference sequence). The source of the sample is a study of blood T cells in healthy people across ages. Study-level results: While age rose, TCR beta diversity per million T cells dropped in a roughly linear way.

Every donor provided approximately 10 milliliters of peripheral blood. Sample-barcoded 5' priming and a J-beta primer mix drove a second PCR of roughly 7 to 11 cycles. Each cDNA molecule was tagged by a template-switch adaptor with 12 random nucleotides. MiXCR, run by TCRdb on the 5' RACE reads, gives a single entry per CDR3 protein. The sample contains around 850,000 distinct CDR3 sequences, 36% of which appear only once. The TCR comes from a man younger than 30 in good health. The genes are TRBV27 and TRBJ2-7, with D maybe TRBD1 (5 bases). Sequenced input: blood. CDR3 DNA sequence: TGTGCCAGCAGTTTGGTCGCCAGGGCGGCCTACGAGCAGTACTTC. Its translation is CASSLVARAAYEQYF.